Shown below are 26 T cell receptor beta chains from a single sample sequenced in a study of T cells in Graves' hyperthyroidism and ophthalmopathy. Researchers took RNA transcripts and amplified the TCR beta CDR3 regions from them. The HTBI set primed first-round TCR CDR3 RT-PCR. TCRdb reprocessed the multiplex PCR reads via MiXCR and lists one record per CDR3 protein. The data show around 600,000 distinct CDR3 sequences, 13% to 15% seen once. The sequenced material came from blood. These receptors were taken from a woman aged 18-30 years with Graves' ophthalmopathy.

Notes on this clonotype: An end of the junction does not agree with germline; a read error may underlie this. The chain combines TRBV10-3 with TRBJ2-2; a possible D gene is TRBD1 (6 bases). The CDR3 runs to 14 residues. Germline lookup yields CDR1 ENHRY and CDR2 SYGVKD. The CDR3 is CASSEVGGSGELFF. CDR3 in DNA: TGTGCCAGCAGTGAAGTAGGGGGTTCGGGGGAGCTGTTTTTT.

This clonotype was observed many times. CDR3 region: CASRQGALSTDTQYF. DNA for the CDR3: TGTGCCAGCAGACAGGGGGCGCTCAGCACAGATACGCAGTATTTT. The rearrangement uses TRBV7-9 and TRBJ2-3, with 9 bases aligning to TRBD1. CDR1 is SEHNR and CDR2 is FQNEAQ in the germline V gene (reference sequence). There are 15 residues in the CDR3. With 6 bases clipped from V and 0 bases from J, the junction kept 4 bases outside the gene matches.

This clonotype has at least ten counts. The rearrangement uses TRBV28 and TRBJ2-3, with 8 bases matching TRBD1. Looked up from germline, CDR1 is MDHEN and CDR2 is SYDVKM. Unmatched junction bases numbered 9, after V lost 8 bases and J lost 5 bases. The CDR3 has 14 amino acids. CDR3 amino acids: CASDLQGARDTQYF. CDR3 nucleotides: TGTGCCAGCGACCTCCAGGGGGCAAGAGATACGCAGTATTTT.

The chain recombines TRBV6-5 with TRBJ2-4, with a weak D call TRBD1 (5 bases). CDR1 is MNHEY, CDR2 SVGAGI, per germline. The CDR3 runs to 14 residues. Trimming cost V 0 bases and J 8 bases, with 11 bases left between them. CDR3 DNA: TGTGCCAGCAGTTACTCGGGGCCTGGGGACATTCAGTACTTC. It translates to CASSYSGPGDIQYF.

This clonotype has a count of ten or more. This rearrangement joins TRBV24-1 to TRBJ2-7; 7 nucleotides line up with TRBD1. The CDR3 length is 12 residues. V was pared by 5 bases and J by 7 bases, with 4 bases of the junction left unmatched. Germline CDR1 KGHDR, CDR2 SFDVKD. In nucleotides, the CDR3 is TGTGCCACCAGTGCCATGGGACAGGAGCAGTACTTC. Residues: CATSAMGQEQYF.

V gene TRBV19 combines with J gene TRBJ1-4, with 7 bases fitting TRBD1. The CDR3 runs to 16 residues. Germline CDR1 is LNHDA and CDR2 is SQIVND (reference sequence). The V segment lost 7 bases and the J segment 2 bases; nucleotides outside the gene matches: 10. The CDR3 sequence: CASIAGQRGTNEKLFF. CDR3 sequence (DNA): TGTGCCAGTATAGCGGGACAGCGGGGGACTAATGAAAAACTGTTTTTT.

This clonotype was picked up many times. The CDR3 region has the DNA TGTGCCAGCAGCTTAGATTTGAGGGCGCGGATGGCCTACGAGCAGTACTTC. Translating it yields CASSLDLRARMAYEQYF. The V and J genes are TRBV7-8 and TRBJ2-7; possibly TRBD2 for D (5 bases). The ends were cut back, 1 base at V and 2 bases at J, with 18 bases in the middle. There are 17 residues in the CDR3. Germline V gives CDR1 SGHVS, CDR2 FQNEAQ. Together with reference TRBV7-8 and TRBJ2-7, the CDR3 gives the full variable domain: GAGVSQSPRYKVAKRGQDVALRCDPISGHVSLFWYQQALGQGPEFLTYFQNEAQLDKSGLPSDRFFAERPEGSVSTLKIQRTQQEDSAVYLCASSLDLRARMAYEQYFGPGTRLTVT.

This clonotype showed up many times. The chain has TRBV20-1 and TRBJ2-7, with a weak D call TRBD1 (5 bases). V gave up 6 bases and J gave up 3 bases, with 18 bases separating them. The CDR3 consists of 14 residues. The germline gives CDR1 DFQATT, CDR2 SNEGSKA (reference sequence). The CDR3 loop reads CSADPRVRIYEQYF. The CDR3 DNA reads TGCAGTGCGGACCCCAGGGTAAGGATCTACGAGCAGTACTTC.

This clonotype has a count of ten or more. The gene calls are TRBV2 and TRBJ1-6; D is possibly TRBD1 (5 bases). Germline loops: CDR1 SNHLY, CDR2 FYNNEI. V was clipped by 7 bases and J by 14 bases, with 12 bases between them. This CDR3 is 11 amino acids long. CDR3 protein: CASKRDGALHF. The CDR3 DNA reads as TGTGCCAGCAAAAGGGACGGAGCCCTCCACTTT.

This clonotype has only a few counts. The genes are TRBV12-5 and TRBJ2-7, with no clear D. Germline-derived CDR1 and CDR2 are LGHNT and FRNRAP. With 2 bases removed from V and 5 bases from J, the gap between germline ends came to 4 bases. The CDR3 consists of 11 residues. CDR3 DNA sequence: TGTGCTAGTGGTTTGCTGGACGAGCAGTACTTC. This codes for CASGLLDEQYF.

The chain recombines TRBV6-1 with TRBJ1-2; possibly TRBD1 for D (6 bases). There are 14 residues in the CDR3. Germline CDR1 and CDR2: MNHNS and SASEGT. Trimming left V 4 bases short and J 4 bases short, with 13 bases between. As DNA, the CDR3 is TGTGCCAGCAGTGGAGGGGGGCCCCTCTATGGCTACACCTTC. Protein: CASSGGGPLYGYTF.

This clonotype was detected ten times or more. V gene TRBV24-1 combines with J gene TRBJ2-6; no clear D. Trimming removed 3 bases from V and 2 bases from J, with 7 bases in between. CDR3 size: 15 residues. Germline V gene lookup returns CDR1 KGHDR and CDR2 SFDVKD. The CDR3 coding sequence is TGTGCCACCAGTGATGCAAGGGCTGGGGCCAACGTCCTGACTTTC. Translated, it gives CATSDARAGANVLTF.

Ten or more counts support this clonotype. The chain couples TRBV29-1 to TRBJ2-3; no definite D call. Germline CDR1 SQVTM, CDR2 ANQGSEA. V dropped 4 bases and J dropped 0 bases, with 5 bases sitting between them. CDR3 length equals 12 residues. The CDR3 loop reads CSVVISTDTQYF. CDR3 DNA: TGCAGCGTTGTCATAAGCACAGATACGCAGTATTTT.

About this clonotype itself: A much larger clone is a single base away; this may be a read error. This chain uses TRBV2 with TRBJ2-1, with a weak D call TRBD1 (6 bases). Germline loops: CDR1 SNHLY, CDR2 FYNNEI. This CDR3 comprises 13 residues. CDR3 region: CAGSEGGTDEQFF. The CDR3 coding sequence is TGTGCCGGCAGTGAAGGGGGAACGGATGAGCAGTTCTTC.

This clonotype was seen a few times. The chain employs TRBV6-5 and TRBJ2-1, with 8 bases aligning to TRBD2. CDR3 length equals 15 residues. J was trimmed by 12 bases and V by 0 bases; bases with no gene match: 10. Germline V gene data show CDR1 as MNHEY and CDR2 as SVGAGI. CDR3 protein: CASSYSPGLETGQFF. The CDR3 nucleotides are TGTGCCAGCAGTTACTCCCCGGGACTAGAAACAGGGCAGTTCTTC.

In its sample, this clonotype was seen a few times. This chain links TRBV24-1 with TRBJ2-2; 7 nucleotides line up with TRBD1. Per germline, CDR1 KGHDR and CDR2 SFDVKD. This CDR3 is 14 amino acids long. V lost 8 bases and J lost 5; bases outside the gene matches: 7. CDR3 sequence reads: CATTDRVETGELFF. The CDR3 nucleotides read TGTGCCACCACAGACAGGGTTGAAACCGGGGAGCTGTTTTTT.

As for this clonotype: With a much larger clone just one base away, this may be a read error. This sequence joins TRBV30 and TRBJ2-6, with D possibly matching TRBD1 (5 bases). The germline V gene has CDR1 GTSNPN and CDR2 SVGIG (reference sequence). The CDR3 covers 12 residues. The chain's CDR3 is CAWSDGANVLAF. In DNA form, the CDR3 reads TGTGCCTGGAGTGATGGGGCCAACGTCCTGGCTTTC.

This chain connects TRBV7-9 to TRBJ1-2, with 8 bases aligning to TRBD1. From germline, CDR1 is SEHNR and CDR2 FQNEAQ (reference sequence). The length of the CDR3 is 18 residues. With V trimmed by 0 bases and J by 2 bases, 11 bases remained unmatched. The DNA of the CDR3 is TGTGCCAGCAGCTTAGCCGAATACGTGGACAGGGAGAACTATGGCTACACCTTC. As protein: CASSLAEYVDRENYGYTF.

This clonotype was seen repeatedly, ten times or more. The chain has TRBV12-3 or TRBV12-4 and TRBJ2-5; 12 nucleotides align to TRBD2. After removal of 4 bases from V and 5 bases from J, the junction contained 5 bases not matched to a gene. This CDR3 contains 15 residues. CDR3 in amino acids: CASSSTSGRGETQYF. The DNA for the CDR3 is TGTGCCAGCAGTTCGACTAGCGGGAGAGGGGAGACCCAGTACTTC.

V usage is TRBV2 and J usage is TRBJ2-5; no definite D call. V lost 5 bases and J lost 3, with 19 bases in between. There are 16 residues in the CDR3. The germline V gene encodes CDR1 SNHLY and CDR2 FYNNEI. CDR3 nucleotide sequence: TGTGCCAGCAGTTACTCGAAGAGGCGTCGGGAAGAGACCCAGTACTTC. It translates to CASSYSKRRREETQYF.

This clonotype was seen ten or more times. The chain links TRBV2 to TRBJ1-5, with D possibly TRBD1 on 5 matching bases. CDR1 is SNHLY and CDR2 is FYNNEI in the germline V gene. Trimming pared 6 bases from V and 1 base from J, leaving 13 bases between. The CDR3 extends over 15 amino acids. CDR3 coding DNA: TGTGCCAGCAGCGCGGGACCAGACAGCAATCAGCCCCAGCATTTT. Translating gives CASSAGPDSNQPQHF.

CDR3 protein: CASSERLDEKLFF. The CDR3 DNA reads TGTGCCAGCAGTGAAAGGTTGGATGAAAAACTGTTTTTT. The V gene is TRBV6-1, the J gene TRBJ1-4; D is undetermined. V was clipped by 2 bases and J by 6 bases, with 7 bases between them. The CDR3 contains 13 residues. CDR1 MNHNS and CDR2 SASEGT come from the germline V gene.

This clonotype was detected ten times or more. The chain uses TRBV12-3 or TRBV12-4 and TRBJ2-1; maybe TRBD2 (6 bases). V lost 6 bases and J lost 2, with 20 bases in between. This CDR3 is 17 amino acids long. This CDR3 is CASSPFFAGRPYNEQFF. CDR3 in DNA: TGTGCCAGCAGCCCTTTTTTCGCGGGGAGGCCCTACAATGAGCAGTTCTTC.

There are many counts of this clonotype. The J gene is TRBJ2-1, the V gene TRBV11-2; D is unresolved. CDR1 and CDR2 from the germline V gene are SGHAT and FQNNGV. V was shortened by 4 bases and J by 5 bases, with 15 bases between the two germline ends. The CDR3 extends over 15 amino acids. The CDR3 DNA reads as TGTGCCAGCAGCTCAGACTGGTCCCAGAACAATGAGCAGTTCTTC. Amino acids: CASSSDWSQNNEQFF.

This clonotype was recorded at least ten times. This chain connects TRBV5-4 to TRBJ2-4; 9 bases align to TRBD2. Germline CDR1 and CDR2: SGHNT and YYREEE (reference sequence). J lost 2 bases, V lost 4 bases, and 4 bases had no gene match. This CDR3 spans 15 amino acids. This CDR3 is CASSLAGRSKNIQYF. In DNA form, the CDR3 reads TGTGCCAGCAGCCTAGCGGGAAGGTCCAAAAACATTCAGTACTTC.

This clonotype was observed at least ten times. The chain links TRBV9 to TRBJ1-5, with a tentative D call TRBD1 (5 bases). There are 15 residues in the CDR3. Trimming pared 0 bases from V and 1 base from J, leaving 8 bases between. CDR1 is SGDLS and CDR2 is YYNGEE in the germline V gene. In DNA form, the CDR3 reads TGTGCCAGCAGCGTAGCAGGGTCAAGCAATCAGCCCCAGCATTTT. As protein: CASSVAGSSNQPQHF.